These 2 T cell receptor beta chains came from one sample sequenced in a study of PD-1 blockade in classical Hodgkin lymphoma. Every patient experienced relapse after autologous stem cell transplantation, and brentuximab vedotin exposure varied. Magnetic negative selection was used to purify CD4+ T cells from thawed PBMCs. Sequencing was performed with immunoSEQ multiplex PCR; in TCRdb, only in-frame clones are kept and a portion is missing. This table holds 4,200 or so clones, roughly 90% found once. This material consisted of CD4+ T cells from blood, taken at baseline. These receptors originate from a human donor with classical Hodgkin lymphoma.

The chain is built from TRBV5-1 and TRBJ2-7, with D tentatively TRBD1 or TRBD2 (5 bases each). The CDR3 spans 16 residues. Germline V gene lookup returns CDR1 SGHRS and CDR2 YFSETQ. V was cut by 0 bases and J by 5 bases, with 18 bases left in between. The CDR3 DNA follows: TGCGCCAGCAGCTTGGCCGGCAGGGACCCCACCCACGAGCAGTACTTC. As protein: CASSLAGRDPTHEQYF.

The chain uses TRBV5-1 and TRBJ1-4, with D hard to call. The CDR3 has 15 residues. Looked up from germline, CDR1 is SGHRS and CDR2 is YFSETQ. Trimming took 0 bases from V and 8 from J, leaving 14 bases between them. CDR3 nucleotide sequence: TGCGCCAGCAGCTTGGCCGTCGGGGTAGTGGAAAAACTGTTTTTT. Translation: CASSLAVGVVEKLFF.